This entry describes one T cell receptor (beta chain). Original data processing: Estimates of nucleated cell counts were drawn from the amplification of reference gene primers. The table came from immunoSEQ multiplex PCR; TCRdb's copy has only in-frame clones and leaves some out. V and J calls and clone size are those listed in that table; D and trimming were worked out from the DNA. Of approximately 91,000 clones in the sample, around nine tenths were seen once. The CDR3 is made up of 14 amino acids. The ends were cut back, 1 base at V and 6 bases at J, with 12 bases in the middle. Germline values: CDR1 SGHVS, CDR2 FNYEAQ. This sample is part of a study of blood T cell repertoires in COVID-19. Across the whole study: There were acute and convalescent COVID-19 samples, and they came from the United States, Italy and Spain. T cells, B-cell-depleted T cells, or PBMCs supplied cDNA or gDNA.

The sequence was collected from a man between 65 and 85 years old with acute or convalescent COVID-19. The chain is built from TRBV7-6 and TRBJ1-2, with D maybe TRBD1 (5 bases). Input material: peripheral blood. The CDR3 loop is CASSLGGGPNGYTF. The CDR3 DNA follows: TGTGCCAGCAGCTTAGGGGGGGGACCAAATGGCTACACCTTC.